The 16 T cell receptor beta chains in this list originate from one sample, sequenced in a study of T cells in Graves' hyperthyroidism and ophthalmopathy. It was RNA transcripts that yielded the amplified TCR beta CDR3 regions. During a first-round RT-PCR of the TCR CDR3, the HTBI primer set was used. One entry per CDR3 protein results from TCRdb running MiXCR on the multiplex PCR reads. This table has about 330,000 distinct CDR3 sequences, roughly 13% appearing once. What was sequenced was blood. These receptors originate from a woman aged 40 to 50 with Graves' ophthalmopathy.

This clonotype was seen at least ten times. This chain connects TRBV20-1 to TRBJ2-7; the match to TRBD1 covers 7 bases. The CDR3 totals 13 residues. With 5 bases clipped from V and 2 bases from J, the junction kept 6 bases outside the gene matches. Germline V CDR1 and CDR2: DFQATT, SNEGSKA (reference sequence). CDR3 bases: TGCAGTGCTTTCGGGACAGCCACCTACGAGCAGTACTTC. This codes for CSAFGTATYEQYF.

This clonotype occurred many times. The chain joins TRBV7-2 to TRBJ1-1; unclear D gene. The V end was cut by 2 bases, the J end by 0 bases, with 10 bases between. The CDR3 spans 15 residues. The V gene's germline CDR1 is SGHTA and CDR2 FQGNSA. CDR3 residues: CASSLYHGMNTEAFF. CDR3 nucleotides: TGTGCCAGCAGCTTATATCACGGCATGAACACTGAAGCTTTCTTT.

This clonotype came up a few times. The J gene is TRBJ2-1, the V gene TRBV6-1, with TRBD1 matching over 7 bases. The J segment lost 5 bases and the V segment lost 8 bases, leaving 3 bases of the junction unmatched. Germline V lookup: CDR1 MNHNS, CDR2 SASEGT. The CDR3 contains 12 residues. CDR3 amino acids: CASGDRDNEQFF. Written as DNA, the CDR3 is TGTGCCAGCGGGGACAGAGACAATGAGCAGTTCTTC.

This clonotype was recorded at least ten times. The chain couples TRBV28 to TRBJ1-2; D is possibly TRBD1 (5 bases). V lost 2 bases and J 3 bases, leaving 22 bases between the germline ends. The CDR3 is made up of 18 amino acids. Germline values: CDR1 MDHEN, CDR2 SYDVKM. The CDR3 loop reads CASSLRQGLLDWDYGYTF. DNA for the CDR3: TGTGCCAGCAGTTTAAGGCAGGGCCTCCTGGACTGGGACTATGGCTACACCTTC.

This clonotype was observed many times. This chain links TRBV7-2 with TRBJ1-1; the D is unclear. V dropped 1 base and J dropped 0 bases, with 12 bases sitting between them. Looked up from germline, CDR1 is SGHTA and CDR2 is FQGNSA. The CDR3 length is 16 residues. Written as DNA, the CDR3 is TGTGCCAGCAGCTTAGTCCAAACCCACATGAACACTGAAGCTTTCTTT. Protein product: CASSLVQTHMNTEAFF.

This clonotype was recorded at least ten times. The chain joins TRBV24-1 to TRBJ2-5; TRBD2 agrees at 8 bases. Germline values: CDR1 KGHDR, CDR2 SFDVKD. This CDR3 comprises 15 residues. J lost 4 bases, V lost 3 bases, and 6 bases had no gene match. CDR3 nucleotides: TGTGCCACCAGTGATGGGGACCGGGGGGGAGAGACCCAGTACTTC. This gives the protein CATSDGDRGGETQYF.

This clonotype was observed many times. V is TRBV6-1 and J is TRBJ1-1; D is perhaps TRBD1 (5 bases). The V gene lost 2 bases and the J gene lost 1 base, with 14 bases spanning the gap. The CDR3 is made up of 16 amino acids. Per the germline V gene, CDR1 is MNHNS and CDR2 is SASEGT. CDR3 sequence (DNA): TGTGCCAGCAGTGAATGGGCAGTGGGGGAGAACACTGAAGCTTTCTTT. This encodes CASSEWAVGENTEAFF.

This clonotype was recorded at least ten times. The chain joins TRBV14 to TRBJ2-5, with TRBD2 matching 12 bases. CDR3 length: 15 amino acids. The ends lost 4 bases at V and 5 bases at J; junction bases unmatched: 5. The germline gives CDR1 SGHDN, CDR2 FVKESK. Here the CDR3 reads CASSRGLAGSETQYF. The CDR3, as DNA: TGTGCCAGCAGCCGAGGACTAGCGGGGAGCGAGACCCAGTACTTC. Combining the CDR3 with reference TRBV14 and TRBJ2-5 gives the whole variable domain EAGVTQFPSHSVIEKGQTVTLRCDPISGHDNLYWYRRVMGKEIKFLLHFVKESKQDESGMPNNRFLAERTGGTYSTLKVQPAELEDSGVYFCASSRGLAGSETQYFGPGTRLLVL.

This clonotype was observed many times. The chain combines TRBV15 with TRBJ1-5; D is perhaps TRBD1 (5 bases). Trimming shortened V by 7 bases and J by 3 bases, and 13 bases separated the two germline ends. The germline V gene encodes CDR1 LNHNV and CDR2 YYDKDF (reference sequence). The CDR3 has 14 residues. Written as DNA, the CDR3 is TGTGCCACCACCGAGGGGCGGCTCAATCAGCCCCAGCATTTT. It is translated as CATTEGRLNQPQHF.

This clonotype was counted only a few times. The chain links TRBV6-2 or TRBV6-3 to TRBJ2-7; D is uncertain. Trimming cost V 7 bases and J 1 base, with 11 bases left between them. Germline CDR1 MNHEY, CDR2 SVGEGT. This CDR3 is built from 13 residues. DNA of the CDR3: TGTGCCAGCACCCAAGGATTTTCCTACGAGCAGTACTTC. Amino acid sequence: CASTQGFSYEQYF.

This clonotype has at least ten counts. The V call is TRBV7-2, the J call TRBJ2-5; TRBD1 is a possible D gene (6 bases). CDR3 length: 14 residues. The V end was cut by 5 bases, the J end by 5 bases, with 15 bases between. The germline gives CDR1 SGHTA, CDR2 FQGNSA. CDR3 sequence: CASSAGTSRETQYF. CDR3 nucleotide sequence: TGTGCCAGCAGCGCCGGGACATCGAGGGAGACCCAGTACTTC.

This clonotype was seen ten or more times. CDR3 residues: CASTYGRGSSGANVLTF. The CDR3 DNA follows: TGTGCCAGCACCTACGGTAGGGGTTCGTCTGGGGCCAACGTCCTGACTTTC. The chain is built from TRBV6-2 or TRBV6-3 and TRBJ2-6, with D maybe TRBD1 (5 bases). The germline V gene has CDR1 MNHEY and CDR2 SVGEGT. Trimming cost V 7 bases and J 1 base, with 17 bases left between them. The CDR3 loop spans 17 amino acids.

This chain uses TRBV20-1 with TRBJ1-1; the D gene is possibly TRBD1 (5 bases). This CDR3 is built from 13 residues. Trimming cost V 6 bases and J 7 bases, with 18 bases left between them. The germline V gene encodes CDR1 DFQATT and CDR2 SNEGSKA (reference sequence). The CDR3 protein is CSAPSWGQNEAFF. The DNA for the CDR3 is TGCAGTGCCCCGAGTTGGGGCCAGAATGAAGCTTTCTTT.

This clonotype came up many times. This chain links TRBV28 with TRBJ1-6, with D maybe TRBD1 (6 bases). CDR3 length: 14 amino acids. Germline V lookup: CDR1 MDHEN, CDR2 SYDVKM. The CDR3 DNA reads as TGTGCGGTGCTCGGGGGCTTGTATAATTCACCCCTCCACTTT. It yields the protein CAVLGGLYNSPLHF.

The CDR3 bases are TGTGCCAGCAGCCCGCGGGGGGGCCCTAGGGTAGAGCAGTACTTC. Its protein product is CASSPRGGPRVEQYF. The genes are TRBV3-1 and TRBJ2-7; 9 nucleotides align to TRBD2. V was clipped by 4 bases and J by 7 bases; unmatched bases: 11. This CDR3 has 15 amino acids. CDR1 is LGHDT, CDR2 YNNKEL, per germline (reference sequence).

This clonotype was seen a handful of times. The gene calls are TRBV20-1 and TRBJ1-2; TRBD1 agrees at 11 bases. CDR3 length: 16 residues. From germline, CDR1 is DFQATT and CDR2 SNEGSKA (reference sequence). Germline trimming cut 0 bases from V and 2 bases from J; bases unmatched to any gene: 5. The CDR3 is CSARDSGQGANYGYTF. CDR3 coding DNA: TGCAGTGCTAGAGATAGCGGACAGGGGGCCAACTATGGCTACACCTTC.